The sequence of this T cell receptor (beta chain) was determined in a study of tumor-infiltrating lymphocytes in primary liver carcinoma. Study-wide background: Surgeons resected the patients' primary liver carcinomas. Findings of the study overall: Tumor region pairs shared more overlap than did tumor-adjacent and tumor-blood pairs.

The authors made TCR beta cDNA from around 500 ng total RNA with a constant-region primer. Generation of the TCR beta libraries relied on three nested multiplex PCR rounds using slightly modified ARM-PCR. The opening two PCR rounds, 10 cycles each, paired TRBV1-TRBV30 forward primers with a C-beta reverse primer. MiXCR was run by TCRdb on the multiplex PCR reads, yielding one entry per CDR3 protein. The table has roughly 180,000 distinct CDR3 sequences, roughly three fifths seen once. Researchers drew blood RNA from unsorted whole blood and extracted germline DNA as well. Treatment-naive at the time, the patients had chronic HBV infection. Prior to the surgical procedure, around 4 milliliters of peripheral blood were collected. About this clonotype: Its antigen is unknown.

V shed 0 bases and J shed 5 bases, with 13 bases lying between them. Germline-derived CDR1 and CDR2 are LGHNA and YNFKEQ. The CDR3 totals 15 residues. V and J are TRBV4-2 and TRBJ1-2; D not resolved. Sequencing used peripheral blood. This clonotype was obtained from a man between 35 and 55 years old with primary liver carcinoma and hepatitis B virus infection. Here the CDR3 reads CASSQDDTASYGYTF. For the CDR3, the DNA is TGTGCCAGCAGCCAAGATGATACAGCCAGTTATGGCTACACCTTC.